This paragraph covers one T cell receptor (beta chain) sequence. Trimming cost V 3 bases and J 8 bases, with 10 bases left between them. There are 13 residues in the CDR3. Germline lookup yields CDR1 LNHDA and CDR2 SQIVND (reference sequence). This sample was included in a study of blood T cells in healthy people across ages. Next came a second PCR, run for about 6 to 12 cycles, which used a sample-barcoded 5' primer along with a J-beta primer mix. A single record per CDR3 protein comes from TCRdb applying MiXCR to the 5' RACE reads. This sample has about 1,500,000 distinct CDR3 sequences, with approximately 42% found just once.

Sequencing input: blood. The chain joins TRBV19 to TRBJ1-4, with D hard to call. The TCR originated in a young woman in good health. In DNA form, the CDR3 reads TGTGCCAGTAGTATGTGGAGATACGAAAAACTGTTTTTT. Amino acids: CASSMWRYEKLFF.